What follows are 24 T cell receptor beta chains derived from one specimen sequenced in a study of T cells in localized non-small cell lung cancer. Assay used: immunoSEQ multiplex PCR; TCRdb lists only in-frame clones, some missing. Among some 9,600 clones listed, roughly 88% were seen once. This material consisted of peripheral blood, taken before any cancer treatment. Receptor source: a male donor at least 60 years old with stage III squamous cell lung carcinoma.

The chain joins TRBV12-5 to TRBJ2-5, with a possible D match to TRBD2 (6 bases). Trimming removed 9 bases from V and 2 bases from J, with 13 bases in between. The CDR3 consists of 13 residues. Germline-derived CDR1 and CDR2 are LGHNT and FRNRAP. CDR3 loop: CASMDGLQETQYF. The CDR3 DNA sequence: TGTGCTAGCATGGACGGACTACAAGAGACCCAGTACTTC.

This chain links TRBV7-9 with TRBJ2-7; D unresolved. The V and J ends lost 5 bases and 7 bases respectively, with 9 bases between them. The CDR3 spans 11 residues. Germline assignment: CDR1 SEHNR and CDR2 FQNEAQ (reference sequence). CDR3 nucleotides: TGTGCCAGCAGCCCCTCTAGTGAGCAGTACTTC. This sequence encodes CASSPSSEQYF.

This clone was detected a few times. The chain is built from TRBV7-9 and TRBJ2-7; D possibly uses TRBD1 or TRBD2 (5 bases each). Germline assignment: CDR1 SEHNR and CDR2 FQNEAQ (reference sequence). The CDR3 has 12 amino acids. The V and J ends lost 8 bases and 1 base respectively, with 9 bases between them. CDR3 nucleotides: TGTGCCAGCGGGGACGGATCCTACGAGCAGTACTTC. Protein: CASGDGSYEQYF.

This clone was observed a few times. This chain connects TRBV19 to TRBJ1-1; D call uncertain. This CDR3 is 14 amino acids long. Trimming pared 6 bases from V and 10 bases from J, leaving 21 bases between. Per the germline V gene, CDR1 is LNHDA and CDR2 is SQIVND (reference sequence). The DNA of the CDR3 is TGTGCCAGTAGCCCTGGGTTTCCGACGACCGGAGCTTTCTTT. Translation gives CASSPGFPTTGAFF.

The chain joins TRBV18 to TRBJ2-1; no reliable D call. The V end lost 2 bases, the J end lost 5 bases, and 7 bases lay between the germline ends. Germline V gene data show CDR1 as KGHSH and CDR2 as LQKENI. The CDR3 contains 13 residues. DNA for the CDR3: TGTGCCAGCTCACCAGGTAGAGACAATGAGCAGTTCTTC. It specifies CASSPGRDNEQFF. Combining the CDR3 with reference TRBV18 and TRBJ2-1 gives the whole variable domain NAGVMQNPRHLVRRRGQEARLRCSPMKGHSHVYWYRQLPEEGLKFMVYLQKENIIDESGMPKERFSAEFPKEGPSILRIQQVVRGDSAAYFCASSPGRDNEQFFGPGTRLTVL.

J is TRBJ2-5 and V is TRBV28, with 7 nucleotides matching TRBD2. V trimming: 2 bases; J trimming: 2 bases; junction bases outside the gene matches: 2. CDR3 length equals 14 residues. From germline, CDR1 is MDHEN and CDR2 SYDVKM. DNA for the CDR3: TGTGCCAGCAGTTTAGCGGGGGTTCAAGAGACCCAGTACTTC. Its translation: CASSLAGVQETQYF.

In nucleotides, the CDR3 is TGCGCCAGCAGCCGGGACAGGGCCCAAAATGAAAAACTGTTTTTT. This translates into CASSRDRAQNEKLFF. The V gene is TRBV4-1, the J gene TRBJ1-4; 9 nucleotides align to TRBD1. The junction had 5 bases not matched to a gene; V was cut back by 4 bases and J by 5 bases. The CDR3 is 15 amino acids. Germline V gene data show CDR1 as MGHRA and CDR2 as YSYEKL.

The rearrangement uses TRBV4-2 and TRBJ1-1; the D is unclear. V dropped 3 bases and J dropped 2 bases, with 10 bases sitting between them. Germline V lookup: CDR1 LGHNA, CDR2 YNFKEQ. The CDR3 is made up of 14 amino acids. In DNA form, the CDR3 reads TGTGCCAGCAGCCAGGCGGGAGCCAACACTGAAGCTTTCTTT. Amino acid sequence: CASSQAGANTEAFF.

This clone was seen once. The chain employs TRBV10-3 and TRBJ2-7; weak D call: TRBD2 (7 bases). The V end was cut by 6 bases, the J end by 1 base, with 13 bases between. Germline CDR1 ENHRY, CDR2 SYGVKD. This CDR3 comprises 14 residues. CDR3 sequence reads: CAISRGAVSYEQYF. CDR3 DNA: TGTGCCATCAGCCGGGGGGCTGTATCCTACGAGCAGTACTTC.

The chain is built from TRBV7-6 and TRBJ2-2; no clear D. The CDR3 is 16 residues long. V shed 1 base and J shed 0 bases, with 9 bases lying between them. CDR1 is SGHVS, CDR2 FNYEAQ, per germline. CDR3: CASSLGGTTNTGELFF. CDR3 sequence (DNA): TGTGCCAGCAGCTTAGGGGGAACGACGAACACCGGGGAGCTGTTTTTT.

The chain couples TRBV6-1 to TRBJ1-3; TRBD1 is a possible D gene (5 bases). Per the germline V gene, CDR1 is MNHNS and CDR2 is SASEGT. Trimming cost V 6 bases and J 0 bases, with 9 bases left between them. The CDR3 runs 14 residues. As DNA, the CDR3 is TGTGCCAGCAGAGACGGGACCTCTGGAAACACCATATATTTT. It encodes CASRDGTSGNTIYF.

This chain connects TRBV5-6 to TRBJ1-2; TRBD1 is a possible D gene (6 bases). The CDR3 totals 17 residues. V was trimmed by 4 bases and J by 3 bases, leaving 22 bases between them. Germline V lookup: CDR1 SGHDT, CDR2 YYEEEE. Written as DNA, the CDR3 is TGTGCCAGCAGCCCGGGACGGGGGGGCAAAGGGGACTATGGCTACACCTTC. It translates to CASSPGRGGKGDYGYTF.

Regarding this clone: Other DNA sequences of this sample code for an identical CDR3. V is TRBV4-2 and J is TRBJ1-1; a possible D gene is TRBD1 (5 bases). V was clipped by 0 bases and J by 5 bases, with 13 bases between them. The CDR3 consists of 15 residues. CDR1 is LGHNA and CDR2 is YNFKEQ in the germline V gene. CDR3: CASSQDPLGETEAFF. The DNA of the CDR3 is TGTGCCAGCAGCCAAGATCCTCTAGGGGAGACTGAAGCTTTCTTT.

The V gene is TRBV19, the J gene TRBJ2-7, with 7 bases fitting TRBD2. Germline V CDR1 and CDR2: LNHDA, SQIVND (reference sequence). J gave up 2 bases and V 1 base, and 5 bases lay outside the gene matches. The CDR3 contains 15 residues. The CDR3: CASSIGQRETYEQYF. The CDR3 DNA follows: TGTGCCAGTAGTATAGGTCAGCGGGAAACCTACGAGCAGTACTTC.

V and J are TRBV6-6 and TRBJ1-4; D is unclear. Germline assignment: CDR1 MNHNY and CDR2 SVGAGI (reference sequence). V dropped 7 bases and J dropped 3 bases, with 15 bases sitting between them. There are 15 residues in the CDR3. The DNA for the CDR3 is TGTGCCAGCAATCCAGGCTCTGGGGCTAATGAAAAACTGTTTTTT. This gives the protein CASNPGSGANEKLFF.

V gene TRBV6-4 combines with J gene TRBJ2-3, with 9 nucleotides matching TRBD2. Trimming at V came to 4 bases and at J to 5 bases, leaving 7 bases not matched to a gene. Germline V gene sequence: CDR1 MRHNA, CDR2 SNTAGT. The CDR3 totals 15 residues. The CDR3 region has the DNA TGTGCCAGCAGTGTCCTTAGCGGGGGAAGAGATACGCAGTATTTT. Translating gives CASSVLSGGRDTQYF.

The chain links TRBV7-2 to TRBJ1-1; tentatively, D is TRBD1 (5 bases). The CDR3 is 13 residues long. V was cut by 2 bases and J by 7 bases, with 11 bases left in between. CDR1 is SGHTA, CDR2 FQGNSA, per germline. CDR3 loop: CASSLWTTDEAFF. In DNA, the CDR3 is TGTGCCAGCAGCTTATGGACGACAGATGAAGCTTTCTTT.

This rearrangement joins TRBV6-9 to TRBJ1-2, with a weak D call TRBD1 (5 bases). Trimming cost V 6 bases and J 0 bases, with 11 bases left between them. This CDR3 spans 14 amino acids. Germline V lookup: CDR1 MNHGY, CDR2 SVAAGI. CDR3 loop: CASSPLGPNYGYTF. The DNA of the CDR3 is TGTGCCAGCAGCCCCCTGGGACCTAACTATGGCTACACCTTC.

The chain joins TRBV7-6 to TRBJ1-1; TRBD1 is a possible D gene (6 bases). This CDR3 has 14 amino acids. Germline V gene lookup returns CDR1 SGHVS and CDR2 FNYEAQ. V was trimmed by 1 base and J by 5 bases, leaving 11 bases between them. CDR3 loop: CASSLGRGGTEAFF. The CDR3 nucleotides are TGTGCCAGCAGCTTAGGCAGGGGAGGTACTGAAGCTTTCTTT.

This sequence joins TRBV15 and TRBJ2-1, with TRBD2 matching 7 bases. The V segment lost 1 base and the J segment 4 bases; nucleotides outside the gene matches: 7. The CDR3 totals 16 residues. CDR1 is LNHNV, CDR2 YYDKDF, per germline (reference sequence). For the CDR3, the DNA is TGTGCCACCAGCAGAGGGGTAAGCGGGGTATACAATGAGCAGTTCTTC. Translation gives CATSRGVSGVYNEQFF.

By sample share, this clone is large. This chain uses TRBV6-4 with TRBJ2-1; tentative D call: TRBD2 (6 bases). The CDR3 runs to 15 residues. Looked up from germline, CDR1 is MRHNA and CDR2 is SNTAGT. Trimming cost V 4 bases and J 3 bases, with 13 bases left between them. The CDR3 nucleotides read TGTGCCAGCAGTGCCGAGGGAGGCTACTACAATGAGCAGTTCTTC. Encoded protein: CASSAEGGYYNEQFF.

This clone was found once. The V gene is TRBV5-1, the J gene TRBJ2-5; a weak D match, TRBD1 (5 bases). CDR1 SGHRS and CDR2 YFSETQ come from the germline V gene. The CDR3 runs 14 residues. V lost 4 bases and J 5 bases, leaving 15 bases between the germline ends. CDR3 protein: CASSPETVDETQYF. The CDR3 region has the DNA TGCGCCAGCAGCCCAGAGACAGTTGACGAGACCCAGTACTTC.

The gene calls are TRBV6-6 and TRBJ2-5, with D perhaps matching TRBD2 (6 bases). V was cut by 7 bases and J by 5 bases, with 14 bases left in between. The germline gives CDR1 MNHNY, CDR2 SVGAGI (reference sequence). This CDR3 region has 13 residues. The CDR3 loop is CASTEGGFETQYF. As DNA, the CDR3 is TGTGCCAGCACCGAAGGAGGGTTTGAGACCCAGTACTTC.

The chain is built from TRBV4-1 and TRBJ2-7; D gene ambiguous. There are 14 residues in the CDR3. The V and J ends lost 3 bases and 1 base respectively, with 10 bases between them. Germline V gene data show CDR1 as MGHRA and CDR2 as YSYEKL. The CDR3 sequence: CASSHQSASYEQYF. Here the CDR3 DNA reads TGCGCCAGCAGCCATCAATCGGCATCCTACGAGCAGTACTTC.